This TCR beta chain was captured by sequencing in a study of siplizumab effects on memory and regulatory T cells (dated by TCRdb to about 2019). With regard to the full study: The study examined how the anti-CD2 antibody siplizumab affects alloreactive T-cell subsets in allogeneic mixed lymphocyte reactions built from human PBMCs. Broad study findings and their caveats: The suppressive function of proliferating Tregs from siplizumab cultures was not functionally confirmed. Unstimulated naive T cells appeared more diverse than memory T cells, and naive cells seemed to contribute substantially to the alloresponse. Because sequences at frequencies below about 10^-5 were poorly captured, only a minor fraction of alloreactive clones could be mapped back to unstimulated subsets. Among mappable alloreactive CD4+ clones, the Treg-derived fraction averaged approximately 72% with siplizumab versus around 27% in control reactions. A naive or memory phenotype could not be assigned to roughly 75-96% of proliferating CD4+ or CD8+ clones. The cumulative frequency of alloreactive sequences traceable to unstimulated CD4+ memory T cells was significantly reduced by siplizumab.

CDR1 and CDR2 were assigned from the germline V gene (reference sequence) as SGHNT and YYREEE. V sheds 7 bases and J sheds 0 bases, leaving 9 bases between their ends. The CDR3, from cysteine to phenylalanine, totals 13 residues. Only the CDR3 part of the read is kept: 39 bases, read in frame from the first base. Library preparation was by the immunoSEQ multiplex PCR assay. Roughly 10^5 TCR templates per sample were assayed on the deep sequencing platform. Genomic DNA extracted from sorted T cells was used for TCRbeta CDR3 sequencing. As for the authors' bioinformatics: The R programming language was used for clonal analysis of the TCRbeta CDR3 data. Comparing unstimulated samples against CFSE-low samples taken after the reaction was how alloreactive CD4+ and CD8+ clones were defined. Regulatory or non-regulatory origin of alloreactive CD4+ clones was assigned by matching sequences to the sorted unstimulated Treg and non-Treg repertoires. TCRdb obtained this table from immuneACCESS and retained in-frame rearrangements with V and J assigned. These tables miss some clones; where compared with another copy, unresolved V genes account for less than half of the shortfall, and the remainder is unexplained. That table furnishes V, J and clone size, whereas the DNA furnished D and trimming. Here the sample has 95,000 to 130,000 clones; around 94% occur a single time. Of the sample, 1.5% to 2% is held by the ten largest clones.

Sorted unstimulated T cells and proliferating T cells recovered from mixed lymphocyte reactions were subjected to TCRbeta CDR3 sequencing. Fresh whole blood from approximately ten HLA-typed healthy donors was used to isolate PBMCs. Unstimulated CD4+ non-regulatory T cells were FACS-sorted to map the origin of alloreactive clones. Points on this clone: It has no known antigen specificity. Base qualities were left out, and no much larger clone turns up one base away.

Recombination connected TRBV5-4 to TRBJ2-3; the D gene is possibly TRBD1, with 5 bases matching. Sequences were obtained from non-Treg CD4+ T cells sorted from blood. What the cell subset or site label conveys for this sample: FACS-sorted unstimulated CD4+ non-regulatory T cells. The receptor's source is a human donor in good health. The CDR3 protein: CASGDSSTDTQYF. The base sequence is TGTGCCAGCGGAGACAGTAGCACAGATACGCAGTATTTT.